The present T cell receptor (beta chain) was sequenced within a study of cytomegalovirus exposure and HLA in healthy donors. Study in general: Sequencing of about 179 million T cells in an earlier analysis found under 120 million unique TCR beta sequences. Study observations and caveats: Listed as cytomegalovirus-associated were over 150 TCR beta chains.

Turning to this clone: Its antigen remains unknown.

The CDR3 spans 14 residues. Germline V gives CDR1 SQVTM, CDR2 ANQGSEA. Use of 60 Vbeta and 13 Jbeta primers characterized the PCR. Under the authors' procedure: Around 10 million of the roughly 77 million unique TCR beta chains counted in a later analysis were shared. Repertoires were generated with immunoSEQ multiplex PCR, while TCRdb's copy carries only in-frame clones and drops some. The DNA gave D and trimming, while V, J and clone size come from that table. This table has 150,000 to 190,000 clones, around 74% appearing once. The specimen was PBMCs. This TCR was recovered from a man between 18 and 29 years old in good health and CMV-seronegative. The rearrangement uses TRBV29-1 and TRBJ2-5; the match to TRBD1 covers 8 bases. The J call may be mistaken, given a closer DNA end match to TRBJ2-7. CDR3 in amino acids: CSVEHSDRAGEQYF. CDR3 sequence (DNA): TGCAGCGTTGAACACTCGGACAGGGCGGGCGAGCAGTACTTC.